The sequence of this TCR beta chain was determined in a study of cytomegalovirus exposure and HLA in healthy donors. There are a few counts of this clone. The antigen is unknown. V was clipped by 5 bases and J by 6 bases, with 11 bases between them. CDR3 length: 13 amino acids. CDR1 MNHEY and CDR2 SVGAGI come from the germline V gene. 13 Jbeta primers and 60 Vbeta primers were used for the PCR. Authors' data handling: An analysis that came later counted 80 million or so unique TCR beta chains, approximately 12 million shared. Produced via immunoSEQ multiplex PCR; TCRdb's table is partial and in-frame only. That table is the source of V, J and clone size, and D and trimming were worked out from the DNA. The data contain 200,000 or so clones, 82% of them seen just once; the ten biggest clones take up approximately 0.74%. Study-wide results and caveats: A previous analysis found most TCR beta V segments productive roughly 87% or roughly 30% of the time.

Each donor's status was that of a healthy bone marrow donor. Sequenced sample: PBMCs. The source of this sequence is a woman aged 18-29 years in good health and CMV-seronegative. The chain couples TRBV6-5 to TRBJ1-5; a possible D gene is TRBD1 (5 bases). In nucleotides, the CDR3 is TGTGCCAGCAGTGGGGGGGGTACTCAGCCCCAGCATTTT. Residues: CASSGGGTQPQHF.